What follows are 25 T cell receptor beta chains derived from one specimen sequenced in a study of blood T cell repertoires in COVID-19. Only in-frame clones appear in the TCRdb table, and some are missing; sequencing was by immunoSEQ multiplex PCR. The sample records some 350,000 clones, 88% being singletons. The sample taken for sequencing was peripheral blood. These receptors came from a woman in her seventies with COVID-19, enrolled during active disease.

The chain carries TRBV3-1 (or the pseudogene TRBV3-2) and TRBJ1-1; D is unclear. The germline CDR1 and CDR2 sequences are LGHDT and YNNKEL (reference sequence). CDR3 length equals 13 residues. Trimming cost V 0 bases and J 11 bases, with 13 bases left between them. The CDR3 coding sequence is TGTGCCAGCAGCCAAGATCTGGAAAGAGCGGCTTTCTTT. This translates into CASSQDLERAAFF.

V is TRBV5-1 and J is TRBJ2-1; 8 bases fit TRBD1. Trimming took 0 bases from V and 3 from J; bases not matched to a gene: 2. CDR3 length: 15 residues. CDR1 and CDR2 (germline): SGHRS, YFSETQ. The CDR3 protein is CASSLVGQVYNEQFF. The CDR3 nucleotides read TGCGCCAGCAGCTTGGTGGGACAGGTCTACAATGAGCAGTTCTTC.

This chain uses TRBV10-3 with TRBJ2-5; possible D gene TRBD1, 5 bases. The CDR3 contains 16 residues. Germline V gives CDR1 ENHRY, CDR2 SYGVKD. V gave up 0 bases and J gave up 1 base, with 12 bases separating them. CDR3 loop: CAISESSDRSQETQYF. The CDR3 DNA reads as TGTGCCATCAGTGAGTCGTCCGACAGATCCCAAGAGACCCAGTACTTC.

This clone was recorded a few times. The rearrangement joins TRBV30 to TRBJ2-5; possibly TRBD2 for D (6 bases). This CDR3 contains 13 residues. V was shortened by 1 base and J by 2 bases, with 8 bases between the two germline ends. The germline V gene encodes CDR1 GTSNPN and CDR2 SVGIG (reference sequence). Here the CDR3 reads CAWSGTIQETQYF. The CDR3 DNA sequence: TGTGCCTGGAGTGGGACTATTCAAGAGACCCAGTACTTC.

The chain combines TRBV28 with TRBJ2-4; 8 nucleotides match TRBD1. After removal of 3 bases from V and 6 bases from J, the junction contained 4 bases not matched to a gene. The germline V gene has CDR1 MDHEN and CDR2 SYDVKM. The CDR3 consists of 14 residues. The CDR3 DNA follows: TGTGCCAGCAGTTTTCCTGGACAGGGAAACATTCAGTACTTC. Amino acids: CASSFPGQGNIQYF.

The chain combines TRBV6-5 with TRBJ2-6, with D unclear. The CDR3 is made up of 15 amino acids. CDR1 and CDR2 from the germline V gene are MNHEY and SVGAGI. V was trimmed by 6 bases and J by 0 bases, leaving 9 bases between them. The CDR3 sequence is CASSLSLSGANVLTF. The CDR3 coding sequence is TGTGCCAGCAGCCTGAGCCTCTCTGGGGCCAACGTCCTGACTTTC.

The J gene is TRBJ2-6, the V gene TRBV24-1; 8 bases agree with TRBD1. The CDR3 length is 18 residues. Per the germline V gene, CDR1 is KGHDR and CDR2 is SFDVKD. The V gene end was trimmed by 5 bases and the J gene end by 0 bases; junction bases not matched to a gene: 8. This chain's CDR3 is CATSGTPGGASGANVLTF. The DNA for the CDR3 is TGTGCCACCAGTGGGACGCCAGGGGGCGCCTCTGGGGCCAACGTCCTGACTTTC.

The genes are TRBV2 and TRBJ1-2; D is unresolved. Per germline, CDR1 SNHLY and CDR2 FYNNEI. CDR3 length: 13 amino acids. Trimming took 1 base from V and 0 from J, leaving 3 bases between them. The CDR3 DNA reads TGTGCCAGCAGTGAAGAGCCTAACTATGGCTACACCTTC. It encodes CASSEEPNYGYTF. Combining the CDR3 with reference TRBV2 and TRBJ1-2 gives the whole variable domain EPEVTQTPSHQVTQMGQEVILRCVPISNHLYFYWYRQILGQKVEFLVSFYNNEISEKSEIFDDQFSVERPDGSNFTLKIRSTKLEDSAMYFCASSEEPNYGYTFGSGTRLTVV.

CDR3 nucleotides: TGTGCCAGCAGACAGGGGGATGATACGCAGTATTTT. Encoded protein: CASRQGDDTQYF. The genes are TRBV12-3 or TRBV12-4 and TRBJ2-3; 8 bases are a match to TRBD1. CDR3 length: 12 amino acids. V dropped 6 bases and J dropped 6; count of bases not matched to a gene: 2.

This clone was seen at least ten times. At the DNA level, this CDR3 is encoded by other sequences in the same sample as well. The chain has TRBV5-1 and TRBJ2-5, with 7 bases aligning to TRBD2. This CDR3 has 14 residues. V lost 4 bases and J lost 1; bases outside the gene matches: 4. From germline, CDR1 is SGHRS and CDR2 YFSETQ. CDR3 coding DNA: TGCGCCAGCAGCCCTGGGACTACCCAAGAGACCCAGTACTTC. Amino acid sequence: CASSPGTTQETQYF.

The chain uses TRBV10-3 and TRBJ1-2, with D unclear. V gave up 6 bases and J gave up 8 bases, with 16 bases separating them. CDR1 is ENHRY and CDR2 is SYGVKD in the germline V gene. The CDR3 has 13 amino acids. The CDR3 nucleotides are TGTGCCATCAGCCCCTCGGGTCCCGAAGGCTACACCTTC. Translated, it gives CAISPSGPEGYTF.

The chain links TRBV21-1 to TRBJ1-2. TRBV21-1 is a pseudogene segment. The CDR3 is 17 residues long. The CDR3 loop reads CASSKGDEESPYNGYTF. CDR3 bases: TGTGCCAGCAGCAAAGGTGATGAGGAATCCCCCTATAACGGCTACACCTTC.

The chain couples TRBV29-1 to TRBJ1-2; a weak D match, TRBD1 (5 bases). Between the trimmed V and J ends, which lost 7 bases and 4 bases, there was a span of 16 bases. Germline V gene data show CDR1 as SQVTM and CDR2 as ANQGSEA. The CDR3 length is 13 residues. CDR3 in amino acids: CSADGGALYGYTF. CDR3 DNA: TGCAGCGCCGATGGAGGGGCCCTCTATGGCTACACCTTC.

The chain carries TRBV7-3 and TRBJ2-5; 9 positions match TRBD1. CDR3 length equals 15 residues. Looked up from germline, CDR1 is SGHTA and CDR2 is FQGTGA. With 2 bases clipped from V and 5 bases from J, the junction kept 6 bases outside the gene matches. In nucleotides, the CDR3 is TGTGCCAGCAGCTTAGGGACAGGGATATTGGAGACCCAGTACTTC. Translating gives CASSLGTGILETQYF.

This chain uses TRBV7-9 with TRBJ2-1, with TRBD1 as a possible D gene (6 bases). V gave up 7 bases and J gave up 4 bases, with 11 bases separating them. Germline V gene lookup returns CDR1 SEHNR and CDR2 FQNEAQ (reference sequence). The CDR3 length is 13 residues. The CDR3, as DNA: TGTGCCAGCACCCTTGGGACATACAATGAGCAGTTCTTC. Protein: CASTLGTYNEQFF.

The chain joins TRBV28 to TRBJ1-1, with unresolved D. There are 13 residues in the CDR3. Trimming took 2 bases from V and 3 from J, leaving 7 bases between them. In germline, CDR1 is MDHEN, CDR2 SYDVKM. CDR3 DNA: TGTGCCAGCAGTTTAAGGCGGGACACTGAAGCTTTCTTT. Translation gives CASSLRRDTEAFF.

The genes are TRBV5-1 and TRBJ2-7; the D gene is possibly TRBD2 (6 bases). V dropped 5 bases and J dropped 5 bases, with 14 bases sitting between them. Per the germline V gene, CDR1 is SGHRS and CDR2 is YFSETQ. There are 13 residues in the CDR3. In DNA, the CDR3 is TGCGCCAGCAGGAGGGACTCATCAGACGAGCAGTACTTC. Translation: CASRRDSSDEQYF.

Here the CDR3 reads CASSAYGAGDNSPLHF. The CDR3 DNA is TGTGCCAGCAGTGCCTACGGGGCAGGGGATAATTCACCCCTCCACTTT. This chain connects TRBV6-1 to TRBJ1-6; tentative D call: TRBD1 (6 bases). The CDR3 has 16 residues. Deletions cut 4 bases from V and 5 bases from J, with 15 bases between. Germline CDR1 and CDR2: MNHNS and SASEGT.

The chain joins TRBV7-8 to TRBJ1-6, with 9 positions matching TRBD1. V was pared by 5 bases and J by 7 bases, with 6 bases of the junction left unmatched. Germline V gene data show CDR1 as SGHVS and CDR2 as FQNEAQ. The CDR3 runs 15 residues. CDR3 protein: CASSHLDRGNSPLHF. Here the CDR3 DNA reads TGTGCCAGCAGCCACCTGGACAGGGGCAATTCACCCCTCCACTTT.

This clone was seen just once. V is TRBV27 and J is TRBJ2-7; 7 nucleotides agree with TRBD1. Germline CDR1 and CDR2: MNHEY and SMNVEV (reference sequence). This CDR3 is built from 14 residues. With 8 bases clipped from V and 0 bases from J, the junction kept 7 bases outside the gene matches. The chain's CDR3 is CASGKDRVSYEQYF. The CDR3 DNA sequence: TGTGCCAGCGGCAAAGACAGGGTCTCCTACGAGCAGTACTTC.

The rearrangement uses TRBV11-2 and TRBJ1-4, with a possible D match to TRBD1 (6 bases). Between the trimmed V and J ends, which lost 6 bases and 8 bases, there was a span of 19 bases. This CDR3 has 15 residues. Germline V CDR1 and CDR2: SGHAT, FQNNGV. The chain's CDR3 is CASRSKRQAGEKLFF. The CDR3 coding sequence is TGTGCCAGCAGATCAAAACGACAGGCCGGGGAAAAACTGTTTTTT.

This rearrangement joins TRBV5-1 to TRBJ2-7; 9 nucleotides align to TRBD1. The CDR3 is made up of 14 amino acids. The V gene's germline CDR1 is SGHRS and CDR2 YFSETQ. V shed 7 bases, J shed 1 base, and the junction held 6 bases outside the gene matches. CDR3 coding DNA: TGCGCCAGCCGAACCGGGACAGGGTCCTACGAGCAGTACTTC. Translation: CASRTGTGSYEQYF.

The chain has TRBV30 and TRBJ1-1; D gene ambiguous. Germline CDR1 GTSNPN, CDR2 SVGIG (reference sequence). CDR3 length equals 12 residues. V shed 4 bases and J shed 5 bases, with 11 bases lying between them. CDR3 DNA: TGTGCCTGGACGAGCGGAGGAACTGAAGCTTTCTTT. Its protein is CAWTSGGTEAFF.

The chain links TRBV2 to TRBJ1-1; D possibly corresponds to TRBD1 (5 bases). The CDR3 loop spans 14 amino acids. Deletions cut 7 bases from V and 0 bases from J, with 12 bases between. Germline V gene lookup returns CDR1 SNHLY and CDR2 FYNNEI. CDR3 protein: CASTTGTVNTEAFF. The DNA for the CDR3 is TGTGCCAGCACCACCGGGACTGTGAACACTGAAGCTTTCTTT.

The V gene is TRBV6-5, the J gene TRBJ1-5; D not certain. The CDR3 length is 15 residues. Trimming took off 3 bases at V and 0 bases at J, with 9 bases between the two ends. The germline V gene encodes CDR1 MNHEY and CDR2 SVGAGI. The DNA for the CDR3 is TGTGCCAGCAGTTATGGCAGTCTTAGCAATCAGCCCCAGCATTTT. Its translation: CASSYGSLSNQPQHF.